These 3 T cell receptor beta chains were sequenced from one sample in a study of T cells expressing NK-cell markers. TCRdb reprocessed the 5' RACE reads, keeping one entry per CDR3 protein, no DNA. This repertoire includes 90,000 to 130,000 distinct CDR3 sequences. Sequenced input: blood T cells: a sorted CD56 or NKG2C T cell subset, CD4+ or CD8+ T cells, or bulk PBMC T cells (not recorded which). The receptor set was obtained from a woman aged 18 to 75 in good health.

The CDR3 reads CASSQELALETQYF. The chain is built from TRBV4-1 and TRBJ2-5. There are 14 residues in the CDR3. Per the germline V gene, CDR1 is MGHRA and CDR2 is YSYEKL.

The rearrangement joins TRBV29-1 to TRBJ1-2. Germline lookup yields CDR1 SQVTM and CDR2 ANQGSEA. There are 14 residues in the CDR3. CDR3 protein: CSVNPRSKNYGYTF.

The chain combines TRBV9 with TRBJ2-7; TCRdb's D gene call, TRBD1, goes unchecked for lack of DNA. Germline lookup yields CDR1 SGDLS and CDR2 YYNGEE. This CDR3 is 15 amino acids long. The CDR3 protein is CASSSPDRGRDEQYF.